This TCR beta chain was identified in a study of blood T cells in healthy people across ages (dated by TCRdb to the mid-2010s). With respect to the entire study: In model experiments, roughly one uniquely barcoded TCR beta cDNA molecule per two T cells was captured by template switching. To avoid experimental bias, donors of different ages were randomly spread across the sequencing lanes. Age-related changes in TCR beta repertoire diversity were measured in the study by deep sequencing normalized with unique cDNA molecular identifiers. Using the same blood draw, the study looked at two additional independent replicas of 1 million unique cDNA reads for two donors, one aged 18 to 29 and the other aged 80 or older. Four age groups were formed from the donors: young (average roughly 15 years), middle-aged (approximately 40), aged (roughly 56) and long-lived (less than 85). Findings and caveats that apply to the study as a whole: Donor CMV infection status was unknown, potentially confounding age-related changes in expanded clonotypes. Total diversity estimates from one million sequenced T cells were considered lower bounds and underestimates. Bulk unsorted PBMC profiling prevented conclusive comparison of naive and antigen-experienced compartments. The long-lived group showed more naive CD4+ T cells, fewer expanded clones and increased TCR diversity than the aged group, suggesting age selection. There was a strong correlation between observed TCR beta diversity and the percentage of naive T cells measured by flow cytometry. As age increased, observed TCR beta diversity per million T cells dropped in a roughly linear way, and a significant reduction was already evident by age 40.

Systemically healthy Caucasian individuals from Russia, some 36 in total and aged roughly 6 to 100 years, were included as donors. Each donor gave around 9.5 milliliters of peripheral blood, collected into EDTA-treated Vacutainer tubes. Ficoll-Paque density-gradient centrifugation was used to isolate PBMCs, with at least 6.5 million per sample. Total RNA, at least 6 micrograms per sample, was extracted from PBMCs with Trizol reagent. For every donor, flow cytometry on a PBMC aliquot measured the percentage of naive CD45RAhigh/CD27high T cells. With respect to this clonotype: It has no known antigen specificity. No much larger clone is present one base from it, and per-base qualities are unavailable.

The germline ends are 12 bases apart after V is trimmed by 3 bases and J by 7 bases. For CDR1 and CDR2, the germline V gene lists MGHRA and YSYEKL. Including cysteine and phenylalanine, the CDR3 has 14 amino acids. Only the CDR3 DNA is retained, 42 bases long and in frame from the first base. Library construction relied on 5' RACE. The run used an Illumina HiSeq 2500. A second about 7 to 12 cycle PCR used a sample-barcoded 5' primer and a J-beta primer mix. Each TCR beta cDNA molecule received a unique molecular identifier from a template-switch 5' adaptor carrying 12 random nucleotides. Each sample yielded at least 2.5 million CDR3-containing paired-end reads. The Mint cDNA synthesis kit, primed by a TRBC-specific oligonucleotide, was used to synthesize first-strand cDNA from all RNA. After uracil-DNA glycosylase treatment, a first 18-cycle PCR used universal primers M1SS and BC2_uni_R on all cDNA. The study's own analysis went as follows. For normalization, 1 million high-quality reads, each with a distinct molecular identifier, were randomly selected from each sample. Instead of being binned into consensus sequences, reads with shared molecular identifiers were discarded. CDR3 identification, clonotype clustering and error correction used MiTCR with a Q25 quality threshold and the strictest error-elimination algorithm. A nonparametric unseen species model with Euler transformation was used to estimate a lower bound on total TCR beta diversity. TCRdb cleaned the public reads at Q25 with fastp, built clones with MiXCR and kept in-frame beta chains. Rows are unified per CDR3 protein, each entry keeping the most common DNA and genes. The V and J calls come from TCRdb's annotation, not from the publication. The sample includes about 1.7 million distinct CDR3 sequences, with 28% observed a single time. Around 7.7% of the sample is held by the ten biggest clonotypes.

The sample comprised blood. The chain links TRBV4-1 with TRBJ1-4; the D segment could be TRBD1, given 5 matching bases. The sequence derives from a woman aged 25 to 39 in good health. The CDR3 here reads CASSHPGASEKLFF. The DNA reads TGCGCCAGCAGCCATCCCGGGGCAAGTGAAAAACTGTTTTTT.